The source of this T cell receptor (beta chain) is a study of blood T cell repertoires in COVID-19. Study context: Samples representing acute and convalescent COVID-19 were sourced from the United States, Italy and Spain.

TCRdb's table, derived via immunoSEQ multiplex PCR, lists solely in-frame clones and lacks some. The sample gives approximately 250,000 clones, 86% of which show up once; about 6% is in the top ten. Germline CDR1 reads LGHNA; CDR2 reads YSLEER. V dropped 5 bases and J dropped 1; count of bases not matched to a gene: 7. The CDR3 covers 16 residues. Recruited during active infection, patients (from Seattle) were subsequently followed longitudinally. This rearrangement joins TRBV4-3 to TRBJ2-2; TRBD1 agrees at 7 bases. The sequencing sample was made of peripheral blood. This TCR came from a woman of 80 years or more with COVID-19, enrolled during active disease. CDR3 nucleotides: TGCGCCAGCAGCGTACAGGGGCTACTGAACACCGGGGAGCTGTTTTTT. Translating gives CASSVQGLLNTGELFF.